The 5 T cell receptor beta chains in this list originate from one sample, sequenced in a study of cytomegalovirus exposure and HLA in healthy donors. The PCR had 60 Vbeta and 13 Jbeta primers. Generated by immunoSEQ multiplex PCR, the TCRdb table keeps only in-frame clones and is missing some. The sample shows over 150,000 clones, 65% to 85% of them seen only once. The material sequenced was PBMCs. Receptors were obtained from a woman between 25 and 40 years old in good health and CMV-seronegative.

The chain joins TRBV2 to TRBJ2-7; 7 bases line up with TRBD2. The CDR3 totals 15 residues. J was trimmed by 5 bases and V by 4 bases; bases with no gene match: 11. Per the germline V gene, CDR1 is SNHLY and CDR2 is FYNNEI. The CDR3: CASSGEAGVMDEQYF. The CDR3 DNA reads as TGTGCCAGCAGTGGGGAGGCGGGAGTGATGGACGAGCAGTACTTC.

The rearrangement joins TRBV4-1 to TRBJ2-7; D is uncertain. This CDR3 has 14 residues. The germline V gene has CDR1 MGHRA and CDR2 YSYEKL. The V and J ends lost 4 bases and 5 bases respectively, with 15 bases between them. CDR3 protein: CASSPSPERHEQYF. For the CDR3, the DNA is TGCGCCAGCAGCCCCAGCCCCGAGCGACACGAGCAGTACTTC.

This chain connects TRBV5-4 to TRBJ1-1, with 9 bases identical to TRBD1. J lost 4 bases, V lost 5 bases, and 6 bases had no gene match. The CDR3 has 14 amino acids. Germline-derived CDR1 and CDR2 are SGHNT and YYREEE (reference sequence). The CDR3 here is CASSGVTGGTEAFF. In nucleotides, the CDR3 is TGTGCCAGCAGTGGGGTGACAGGGGGCACTGAAGCTTTCTTT. The full variable domain, with the rest looked up from reference TRBV5-4 and TRBJ1-1, is ETGVTQSPTHLIKTRGQQVTLRCSSQSGHNTVSWYQQALGQGPQFIFQYYREEENGRGNFPPRFSGLQFPNYSSELNVNALELDDSALYLCASSGVTGGTEAFFGQGTRLTVV.

CDR3 residues: CASSPRDRAYEQYF. CDR3 in DNA: TGTGCCAGCTCACCAAGGGACAGGGCCTACGAGCAGTACTTC. The V call is TRBV18, the J call TRBJ2-7; 9 bases are shared with TRBD1. Germline CDR1 and CDR2: KGHSH and LQKENI. The CDR3 sequence is 14 residues long. With 2 bases clipped from V and 2 bases from J, the junction kept 1 base outside the gene matches.

This rearrangement joins TRBV2 to TRBJ1-5; maybe TRBD1 (5 bases). Germline V CDR1 and CDR2: SNHLY, FYNNEI. CDR3 length: 15 amino acids. V was cut by 2 bases and J by 0 bases, with 8 bases left in between. CDR3 DNA sequence: TGTGCCAGCAGTGAAACGACAGTTAGCAATCAGCCCCAGCATTTT. Its protein is CASSETTVSNQPQHF.